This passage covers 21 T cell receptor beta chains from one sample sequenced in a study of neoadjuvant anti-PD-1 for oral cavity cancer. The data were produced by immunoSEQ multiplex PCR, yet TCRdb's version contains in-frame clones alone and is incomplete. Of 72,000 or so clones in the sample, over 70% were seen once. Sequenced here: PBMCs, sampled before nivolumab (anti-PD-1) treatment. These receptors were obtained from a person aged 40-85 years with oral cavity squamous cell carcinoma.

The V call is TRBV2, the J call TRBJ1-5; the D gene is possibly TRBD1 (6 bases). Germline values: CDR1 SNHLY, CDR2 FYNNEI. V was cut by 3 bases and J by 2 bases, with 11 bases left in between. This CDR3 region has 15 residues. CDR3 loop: CASSDGPGGNQPQHF. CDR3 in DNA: TGTGCCAGCAGTGATGGGCCAGGGGGCAATCAGCCCCAGCATTTT.

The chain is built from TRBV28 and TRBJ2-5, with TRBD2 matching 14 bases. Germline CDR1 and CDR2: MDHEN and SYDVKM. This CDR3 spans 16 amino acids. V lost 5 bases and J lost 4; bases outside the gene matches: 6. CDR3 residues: CASSRAGTSGRETQYF. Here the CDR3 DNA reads TGTGCCAGCAGTAGGGCCGGGACTAGCGGGAGAGAGACCCAGTACTTC.

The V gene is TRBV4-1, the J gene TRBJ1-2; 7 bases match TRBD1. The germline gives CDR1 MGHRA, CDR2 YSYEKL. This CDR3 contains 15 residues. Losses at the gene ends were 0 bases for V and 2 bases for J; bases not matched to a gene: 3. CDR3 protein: CASSQDPGGNYGYTF. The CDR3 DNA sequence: TGCGCCAGCAGCCAAGATCCAGGGGGAAACTATGGCTACACCTTC.

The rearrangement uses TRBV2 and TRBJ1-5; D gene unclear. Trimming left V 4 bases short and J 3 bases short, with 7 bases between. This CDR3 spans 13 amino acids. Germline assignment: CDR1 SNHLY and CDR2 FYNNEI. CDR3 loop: CASSAGYNQPQHF. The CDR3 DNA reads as TGTGCCAGCAGTGCAGGTTACAATCAGCCCCAGCATTTT.

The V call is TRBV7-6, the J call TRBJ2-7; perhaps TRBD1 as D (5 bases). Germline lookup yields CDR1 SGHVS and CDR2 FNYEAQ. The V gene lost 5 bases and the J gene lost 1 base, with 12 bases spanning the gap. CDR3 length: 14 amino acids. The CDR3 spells CASSPDSLSYEQYF. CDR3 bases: TGTGCCAGCAGCCCAGACAGCCTTTCCTACGAGCAGTACTTC.

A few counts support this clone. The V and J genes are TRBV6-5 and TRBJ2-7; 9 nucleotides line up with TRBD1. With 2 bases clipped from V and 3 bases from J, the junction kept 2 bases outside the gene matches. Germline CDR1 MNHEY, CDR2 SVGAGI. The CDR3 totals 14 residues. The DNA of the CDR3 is TGTGCCAGCAGTTACGGACAGGGGCTCTACGAGCAGTACTTC. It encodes CASSYGQGLYEQYF.

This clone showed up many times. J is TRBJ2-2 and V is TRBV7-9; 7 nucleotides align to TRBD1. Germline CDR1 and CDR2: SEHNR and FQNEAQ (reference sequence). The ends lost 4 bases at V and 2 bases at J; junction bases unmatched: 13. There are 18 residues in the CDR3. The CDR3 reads CASSSVFVGQLNTGELFF. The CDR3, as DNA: TGTGCCAGCAGCTCCGTTTTCGTGGGACAGCTCAACACCGGGGAGCTGTTTTTT.

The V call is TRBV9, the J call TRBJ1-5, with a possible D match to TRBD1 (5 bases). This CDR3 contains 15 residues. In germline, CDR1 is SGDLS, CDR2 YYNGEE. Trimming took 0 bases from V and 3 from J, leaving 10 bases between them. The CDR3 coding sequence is TGTGCCAGCAGCGTAGCGGCAGGGCCCAATCAGCCCCAGCATTTT. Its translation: CASSVAAGPNQPQHF.

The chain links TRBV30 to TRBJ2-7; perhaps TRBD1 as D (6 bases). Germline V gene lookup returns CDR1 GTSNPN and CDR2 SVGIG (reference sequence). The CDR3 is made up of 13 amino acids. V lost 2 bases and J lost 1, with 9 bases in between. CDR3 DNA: TGTGCCTGGAGTAGAGACAGGTCCTACGAGCAGTACTTC. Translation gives CAWSRDRSYEQYF.

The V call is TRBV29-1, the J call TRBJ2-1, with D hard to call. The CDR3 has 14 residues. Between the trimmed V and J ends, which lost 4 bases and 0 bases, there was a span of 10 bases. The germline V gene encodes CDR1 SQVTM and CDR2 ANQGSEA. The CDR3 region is CSVVGGSSYNEQFF. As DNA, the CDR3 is TGCAGCGTTGTTGGCGGCAGCTCCTACAATGAGCAGTTCTTC.

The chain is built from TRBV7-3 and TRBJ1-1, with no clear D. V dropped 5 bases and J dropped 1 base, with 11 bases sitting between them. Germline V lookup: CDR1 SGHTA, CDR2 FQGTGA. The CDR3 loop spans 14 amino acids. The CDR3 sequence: CASSPTRENTEAFF. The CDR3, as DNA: TGTGCCAGCAGCCCCACCAGAGAGAACACTGAAGCTTTCTTT.

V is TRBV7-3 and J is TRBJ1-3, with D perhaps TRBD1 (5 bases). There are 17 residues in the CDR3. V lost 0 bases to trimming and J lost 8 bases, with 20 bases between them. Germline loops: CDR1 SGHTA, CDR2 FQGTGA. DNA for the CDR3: TGTGCCAGCAGCTTAACGGGGGACGTAGGCAAGCGGGACACCATATATTTT. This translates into CASSLTGDVGKRDTIYF.

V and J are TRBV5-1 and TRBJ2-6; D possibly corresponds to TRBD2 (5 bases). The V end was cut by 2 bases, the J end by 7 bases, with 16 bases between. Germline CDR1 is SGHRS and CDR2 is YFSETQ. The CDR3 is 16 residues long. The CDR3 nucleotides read TGCGCCAGCAGCTTTACTACGGGGAGACAAGCCAACGTCCTGACTTTC. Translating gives CASSFTTGRQANVLTF.

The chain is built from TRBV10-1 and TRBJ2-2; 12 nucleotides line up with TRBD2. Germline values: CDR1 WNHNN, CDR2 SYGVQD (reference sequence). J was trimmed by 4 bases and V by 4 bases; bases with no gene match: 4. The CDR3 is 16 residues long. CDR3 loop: CASSVTSGRTTGELFF. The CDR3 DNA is TGCGCCAGCAGTGTTACTAGCGGGAGGACCACCGGGGAGCTGTTTTTT.

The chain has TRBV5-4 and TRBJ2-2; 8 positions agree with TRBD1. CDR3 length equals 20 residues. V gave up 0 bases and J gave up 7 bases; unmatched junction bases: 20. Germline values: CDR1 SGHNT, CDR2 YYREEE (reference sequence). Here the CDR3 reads CASSLAWIVETGVSSGELFF. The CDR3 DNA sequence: TGTGCCAGCAGCTTGGCGTGGATTGTTGAGACAGGGGTTAGTAGCGGGGAGCTGTTTTTT. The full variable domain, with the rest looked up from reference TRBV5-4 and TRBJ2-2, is ETGVTQSPTHLIKTRGQQVTLRCSSQSGHNTVSWYQQALGQGPQFIFQYYREEENGRGNFPPRFSGLQFPNYSSELNVNALELDDSALYLCASSLAWIVETGVSSGELFFGEGSRLTVL.

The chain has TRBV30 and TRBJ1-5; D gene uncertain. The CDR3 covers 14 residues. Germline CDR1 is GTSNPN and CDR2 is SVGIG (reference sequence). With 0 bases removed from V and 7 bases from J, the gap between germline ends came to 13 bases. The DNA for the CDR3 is TGTGCCTGGAGTGTCGGTCCTCAAGCGCAGCCCCAGCATTTT. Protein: CAWSVGPQAQPQHF.

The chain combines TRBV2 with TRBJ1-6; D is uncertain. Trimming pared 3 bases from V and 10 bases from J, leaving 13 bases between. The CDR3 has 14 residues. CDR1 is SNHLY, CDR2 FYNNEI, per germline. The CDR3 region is CASSDSRFVSPLHF. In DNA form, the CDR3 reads TGTGCCAGCAGTGACAGCCGGTTTGTGTCACCCCTCCACTTT.

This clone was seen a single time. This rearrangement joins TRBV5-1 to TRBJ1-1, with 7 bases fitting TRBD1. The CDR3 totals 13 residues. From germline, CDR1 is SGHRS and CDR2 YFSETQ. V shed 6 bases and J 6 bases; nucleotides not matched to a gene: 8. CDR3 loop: CASNGPGGSEAFF. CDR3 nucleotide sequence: TGCGCCAGCAACGGTCCAGGGGGATCTGAAGCTTTCTTT.

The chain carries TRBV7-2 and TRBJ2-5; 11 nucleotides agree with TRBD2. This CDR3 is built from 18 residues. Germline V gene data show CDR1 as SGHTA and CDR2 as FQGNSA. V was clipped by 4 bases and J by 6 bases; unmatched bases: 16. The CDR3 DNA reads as TGTGCCAGCAGCTCTCCGAAGAAGGCTAGCGGGAGGAGGAAGACCCAGTACTTC. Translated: CASSSPKKASGRRKTQYF.

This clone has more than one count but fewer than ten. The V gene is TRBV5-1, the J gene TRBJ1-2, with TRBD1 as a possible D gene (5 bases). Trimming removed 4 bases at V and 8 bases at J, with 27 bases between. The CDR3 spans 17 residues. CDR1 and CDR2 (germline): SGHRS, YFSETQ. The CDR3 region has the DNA TGCGCCAGCAGCGGAGAGAACGGACACGGGGAGGATATGGGCTACACCTTC. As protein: CASSGENGHGEDMGYTF. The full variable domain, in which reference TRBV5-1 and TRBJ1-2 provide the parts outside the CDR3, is KAGVTQTPRYLIKTRGQQVTLSCSPISGHRSVSWYQQTPGQGLQFLFEYFSETQRNKGNFPGRFSGRQFSNSRSEMNVSTLELGDSALYLCASSGENGHGEDMGYTFGSGTRLTVV.

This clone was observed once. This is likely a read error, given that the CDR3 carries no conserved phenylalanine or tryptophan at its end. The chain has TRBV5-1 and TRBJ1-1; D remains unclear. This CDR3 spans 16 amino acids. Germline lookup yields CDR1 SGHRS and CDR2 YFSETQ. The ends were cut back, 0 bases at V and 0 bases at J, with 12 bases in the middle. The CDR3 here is CASSLVSLKMNTEAFL. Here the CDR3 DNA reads TGCGCCAGCAGCTTGGTATCCCTGAAGATGAACACTGAAGCTTTCCTT.